This TCR beta chain was identified during a study of blood T cell repertoires in COVID-19. Across the study: Sources were T cells, B-cell-depleted T cells, or PBMCs; the material itself was cDNA or gDNA.

Unmatched junction bases numbered 7, after V lost 5 bases and J lost 1 base. Germline values: CDR1 MNHEY, CDR2 SMNVEV (reference sequence). This CDR3 is built from 15 residues. Profiled with immunoSEQ multiplex PCR; TCRdb holds only in-frame clones, not every one. The repertoire holds a few hundred thousand clones, with roughly 90% as singletons. The origin of this receptor is a woman aged 25 to 39 who had recovered from COVID-19. V and J are TRBV27 and TRBJ1-1, with 7 bases lining up with TRBD1. Sequenced material: PBMCs or T cells enriched from blood (not recorded which). The CDR3 coding sequence is TGTGCCAGCAGTGCGCCGGGACAGACGAACACTGAAGCTTTCTTT. Protein sequence: CASSAPGQTNTEAFF.